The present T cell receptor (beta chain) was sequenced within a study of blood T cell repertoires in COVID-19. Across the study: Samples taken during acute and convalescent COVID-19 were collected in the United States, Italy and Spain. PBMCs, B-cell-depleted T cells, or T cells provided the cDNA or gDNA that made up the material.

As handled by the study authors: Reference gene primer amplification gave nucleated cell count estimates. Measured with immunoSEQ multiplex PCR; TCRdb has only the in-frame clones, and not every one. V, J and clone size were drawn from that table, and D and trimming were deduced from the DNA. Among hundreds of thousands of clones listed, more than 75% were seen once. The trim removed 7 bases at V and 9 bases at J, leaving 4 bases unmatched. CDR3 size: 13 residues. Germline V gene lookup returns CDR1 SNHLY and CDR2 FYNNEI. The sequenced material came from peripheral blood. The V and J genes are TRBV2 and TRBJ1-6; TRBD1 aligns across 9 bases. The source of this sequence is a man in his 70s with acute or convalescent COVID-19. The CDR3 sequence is CASKTGGFSPLHF. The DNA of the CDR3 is TGTGCCAGCAAGACAGGGGGGTTTTCACCCCTCCACTTT.